This T cell receptor (beta chain) was identified during a study of control samples from healthy donors and cancer patients. Profiling relied on immunoSEQ multiplex PCR, and the TCRdb table lists in-frame clones only, not all of them. The sample holds under 150,000 clones; 85% to 95% are singletons and the top ten take under 2%. CDR1 SEHNR and CDR2 FQNEAQ come from the germline V gene (reference sequence). This CDR3 is 16 amino acids long. The V and J ends lost 4 bases and 1 base, in that order; junction bases with no gene match: 7. The material sequenced was PBMCs. The sequence derives from a man aged 50-60 years with head and neck cancer. V usage is TRBV7-9 and J usage is TRBJ2-7, with TRBD1 matching 10 bases. CDR3: CASSSIPGQGSYEQYF. CDR3 nucleotides: TGTGCCAGCAGCTCGATACCGGGACAGGGGTCCTACGAGCAGTACTTC.